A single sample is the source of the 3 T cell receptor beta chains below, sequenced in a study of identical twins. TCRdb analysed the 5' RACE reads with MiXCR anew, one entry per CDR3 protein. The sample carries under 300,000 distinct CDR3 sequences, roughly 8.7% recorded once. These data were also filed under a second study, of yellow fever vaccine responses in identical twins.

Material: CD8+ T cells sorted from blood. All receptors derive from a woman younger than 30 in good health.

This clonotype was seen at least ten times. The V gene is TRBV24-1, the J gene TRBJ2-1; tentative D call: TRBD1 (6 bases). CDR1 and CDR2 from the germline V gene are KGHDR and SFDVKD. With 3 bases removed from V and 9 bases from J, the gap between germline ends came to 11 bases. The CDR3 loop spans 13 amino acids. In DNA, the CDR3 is TGTGCCACCAGTGATACAGGGTGGGGTGAGCAGTTCTTC. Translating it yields CATSDTGWGEQFF.

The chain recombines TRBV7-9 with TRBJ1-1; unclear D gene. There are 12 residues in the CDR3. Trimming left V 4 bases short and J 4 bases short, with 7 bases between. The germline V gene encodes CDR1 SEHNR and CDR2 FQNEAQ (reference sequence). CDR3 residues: CASSSYFTEAFF. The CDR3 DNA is TGTGCCAGCAGCTCGTATTTCACTGAAGCTTTCTTT. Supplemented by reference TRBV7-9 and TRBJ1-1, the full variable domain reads DTGVSQNPRHKITKRGQNVTFRCDPISEHNRLYWYRQTLGQGPEFLTYFQNEAQLEKSRLLSDRFSAERPKGSFSTLEIQRTEQGDSAMYLCASSSYFTEAFFGQGTRLTVV.

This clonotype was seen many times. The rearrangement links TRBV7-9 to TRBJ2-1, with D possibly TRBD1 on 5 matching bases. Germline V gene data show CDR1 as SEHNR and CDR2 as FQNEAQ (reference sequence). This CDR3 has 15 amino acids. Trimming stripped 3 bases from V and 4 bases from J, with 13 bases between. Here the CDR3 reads CASSFLTPGYNEQFF. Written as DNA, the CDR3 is TGTGCCAGCAGCTTCCTTACCCCAGGGTACAATGAGCAGTTCTTC.